This is a list of T cell receptor beta chains from one sample in a study of T cells in Graves' hyperthyroidism and ophthalmopathy. TCRdb analysed the multiplex PCR reads with MiXCR anew, one entry per CDR3 protein. The table includes hundreds of thousands of distinct CDR3 sequences, 13% to 15% detected once. Sequenced: blood. These receptors were collected from a woman in her late teens or twenties with Graves' hyperthyroidism. Both conserved end residues are trimmed from each CDR3. A D gene is named only where the DNA matches it firmly. A row's size may be missing; if present it is once, few, many or a size class.

CDR3aa,d_gene,j_gene,abundance,v_gene
SASGAYEQY,-,TRBJ2-7,few,TRBV20-1
ASSLSMGYGYT,-,TRBJ1-2,few,TRBV7-9
ASSPPTPGTEAF,-,TRBJ1-1,-,TRBV25-1
AISEKNNEQF,-,TRBJ2-1,-,TRBV10-3
ASSFQGLAGAPGDEQF,TRBD2,TRBJ2-1,-,TRBV28
ASRPPGSTEAF,-,TRBJ1-1,many,TRBV12-3/TRBV12-4
ASSLTTGNNYGYT,TRBD1,TRBJ1-2,many,TRBV4-1
ASSKYPKPYEQY,-,TRBJ2-7,-,TRBV7-9
ASSLGRSGWGGKAF,-,TRBJ1-1,few,TRBV11-2
ASRGQGGDTQY,TRBD1,TRBJ2-3,many,TRBV2
ASSDGFPGRSTYNEQF,TRBD2,TRBJ2-1,many,TRBV6-1
ATRQGLATNEKLF,TRBD1,TRBJ1-4,-,TRBV10-3
ASSPSGRAANEQF,TRBD2,TRBJ2-1,many,TRBV18